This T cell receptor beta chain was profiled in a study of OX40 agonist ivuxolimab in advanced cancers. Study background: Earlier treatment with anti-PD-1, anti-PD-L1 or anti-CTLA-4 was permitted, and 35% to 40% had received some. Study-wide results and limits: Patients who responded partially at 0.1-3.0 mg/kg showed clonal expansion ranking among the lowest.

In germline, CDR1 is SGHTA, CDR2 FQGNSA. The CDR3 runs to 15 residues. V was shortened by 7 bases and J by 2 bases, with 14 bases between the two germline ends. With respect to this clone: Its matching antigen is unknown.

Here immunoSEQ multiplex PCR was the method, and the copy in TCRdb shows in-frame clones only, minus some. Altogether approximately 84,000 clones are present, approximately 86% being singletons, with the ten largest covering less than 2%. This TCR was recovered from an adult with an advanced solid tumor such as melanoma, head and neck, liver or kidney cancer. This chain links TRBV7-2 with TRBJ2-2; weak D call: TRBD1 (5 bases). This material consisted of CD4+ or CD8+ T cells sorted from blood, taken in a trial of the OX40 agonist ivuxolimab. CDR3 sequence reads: CASNVKGFNTGELFF. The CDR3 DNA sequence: TGTGCCAGCAACGTGAAGGGGTTTAACACCGGGGAGCTGTTTTTT. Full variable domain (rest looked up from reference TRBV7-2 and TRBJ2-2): GAGVSQSPSNKVTEKGKDVELRCDPISGHTALYWYRQSLGQGLEFLIYFQGNSAPDKSGLPSDRFSAERTGGSVSTLTIQRTQQEDSAVYLCASNVKGFNTGELFFGEGSRLTVL.